This T cell receptor beta chain is from a study of PD-1 blockade in classical Hodgkin lymphoma. Study-level findings and limits: Researchers reported that CD4+ TCR diversity, though not CD8+, rose significantly by C4D1.

In regard to this clone: Its target is not known.

The repertoire was sequenced with immunoSEQ multiplex PCR; TCRdb's copy has only in-frame clones and lacks some. The table records nearly 25,000 clones, 65% to 80% of them present only once. The patients all showed relapse after autologous stem cell transplantation, while their brentuximab vedotin exposure varied. Complete response, partial response or progressive disease constituted the best responses recorded. Germline values: CDR1 KGHSH, CDR2 LQKENI. With V trimmed by 3 bases and J by 8 bases, 11 bases remained unmatched. CDR3 length: 15 amino acids. The sequencing used peripheral blood mononuclear cells (PBMCs), collected before the second cycle of nivolumab. V gene TRBV18 combines with J gene TRBJ2-7, with 9 bases matching TRBD1. This TCR was recovered from a human donor with classical Hodgkin lymphoma. In nucleotides, the CDR3 is TGTGCCAGCTCACCTTCGGGACAGGGCTCTGTGAAGCAGTACTTC. This encodes CASSPSGQGSVKQYF.